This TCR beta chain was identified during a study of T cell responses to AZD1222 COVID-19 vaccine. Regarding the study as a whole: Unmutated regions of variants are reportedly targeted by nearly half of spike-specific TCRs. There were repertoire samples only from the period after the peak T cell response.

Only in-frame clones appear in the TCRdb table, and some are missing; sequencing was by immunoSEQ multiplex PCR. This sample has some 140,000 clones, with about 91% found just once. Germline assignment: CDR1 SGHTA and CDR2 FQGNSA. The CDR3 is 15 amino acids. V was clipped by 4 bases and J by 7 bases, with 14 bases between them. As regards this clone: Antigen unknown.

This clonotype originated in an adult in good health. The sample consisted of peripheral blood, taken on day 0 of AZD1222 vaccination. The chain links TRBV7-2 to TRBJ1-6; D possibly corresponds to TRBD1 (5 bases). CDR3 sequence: CASSSNGGTNSPLHF. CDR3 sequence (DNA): TGTGCCAGCAGCTCCAATGGGGGGACCAATTCACCCCTCCACTTT.